One T cell receptor beta chain is described in this entry. Its antigen is still unknown. A much larger clonotype is one base distant, so this may be a read error. Sample-barcoded 5' priming and a J-beta primer mix drove a second PCR of 7 to 11 cycles. Tags on each cDNA molecule came from a template-switch adaptor with 12 random nucleotides. TCRdb ran MiXCR on the 5' RACE reads and lists one entry per CDR3 protein. The repertoire holds fewer than 750,000 distinct CDR3 sequences, with about 51% as singletons. Total RNA amounts of at least 5.5 micrograms were extracted per sample. This entry comes from a study of blood T cells in healthy people across ages. General study results and limits: Roughly linear declines in TCR beta diversity per million T cells occurred with age. Greater diversity and more naive CD4+ cells were seen in long-lived donors than in aged donors.

V was pared by 3 bases and J by 4 bases, with 9 bases between. The germline V gene has CDR1 SGHTA and CDR2 FQGNSA. The CDR3 is made up of 13 amino acids. This sequence joins TRBV7-2 and TRBJ1-1, with D unclear. Sequenced material: blood. The TCR sequence derives from a woman of 80 years or more in good health. The CDR3 here is CASSFSWATEAFF. The DNA for the CDR3 is TGTGCCAGCAGCTTCAGCTGGGCCACTGAAGCTTTCTTT.